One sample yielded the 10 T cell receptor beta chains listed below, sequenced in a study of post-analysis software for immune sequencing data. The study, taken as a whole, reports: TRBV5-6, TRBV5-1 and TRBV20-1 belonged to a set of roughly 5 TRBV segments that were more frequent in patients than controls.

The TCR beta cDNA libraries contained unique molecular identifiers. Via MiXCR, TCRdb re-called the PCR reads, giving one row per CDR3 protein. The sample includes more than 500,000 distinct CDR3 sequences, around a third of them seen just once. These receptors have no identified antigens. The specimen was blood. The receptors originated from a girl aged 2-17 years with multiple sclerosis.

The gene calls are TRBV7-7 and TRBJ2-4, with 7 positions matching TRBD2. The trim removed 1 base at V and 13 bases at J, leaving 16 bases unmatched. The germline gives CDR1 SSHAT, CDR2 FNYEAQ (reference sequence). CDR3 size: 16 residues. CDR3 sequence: CASSLEYGGGNDEQYF. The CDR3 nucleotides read TGTGCCAGCAGCTTAGAGTACGGCGGGGGTAACGATGAGCAGTACTTC.

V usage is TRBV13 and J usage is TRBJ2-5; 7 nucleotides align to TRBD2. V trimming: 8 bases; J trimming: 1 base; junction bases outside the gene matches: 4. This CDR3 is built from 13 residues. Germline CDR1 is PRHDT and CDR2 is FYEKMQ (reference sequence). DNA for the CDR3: TGTGCCAGCTCAGCGGGAAGCCAAGAGACCCAGTACTTC. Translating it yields CASSAGSQETQYF.

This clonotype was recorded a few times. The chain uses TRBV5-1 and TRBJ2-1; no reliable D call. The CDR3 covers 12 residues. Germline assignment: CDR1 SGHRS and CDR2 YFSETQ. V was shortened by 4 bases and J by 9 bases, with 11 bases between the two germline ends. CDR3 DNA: TGCGCCAGCAGCCCAGCTATAAGTGAGCAGTTCTTC. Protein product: CASSPAISEQFF.

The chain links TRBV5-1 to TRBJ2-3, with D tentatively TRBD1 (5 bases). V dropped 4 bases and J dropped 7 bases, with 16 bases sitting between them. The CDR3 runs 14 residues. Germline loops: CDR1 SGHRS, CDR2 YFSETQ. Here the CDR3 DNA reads TGCGCCAGCAGCGCCGCAGACAGTTCCTATACGCAGTATTTT. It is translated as CASSAADSSYTQYF. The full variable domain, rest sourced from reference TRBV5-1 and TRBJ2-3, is KAGVTQTPRYLIKTRGQQVTLSCSPISGHRSVSWYQQTPGQGLQFLFEYFSETQRNKGNFPGRFSGRQFSNSRSEMNVSTLELGDSALYLCASSAADSSYTQYFGPGTRLTVL.

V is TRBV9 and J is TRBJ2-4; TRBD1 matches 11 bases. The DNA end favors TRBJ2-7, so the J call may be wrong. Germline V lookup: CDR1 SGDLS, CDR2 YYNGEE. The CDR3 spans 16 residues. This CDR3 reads CASSLDGTGGSYEQYF. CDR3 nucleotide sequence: TGTGCCAGCAGCCTTGATGGGACAGGGGGCTCCTACGAGCAGTACTTC.

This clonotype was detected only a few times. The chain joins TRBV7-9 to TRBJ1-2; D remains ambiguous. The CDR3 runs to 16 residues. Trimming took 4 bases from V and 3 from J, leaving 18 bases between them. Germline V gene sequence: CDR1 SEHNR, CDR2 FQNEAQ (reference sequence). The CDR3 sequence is CASSSSRVDSDYGYTF. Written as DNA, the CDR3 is TGTGCCAGCAGCTCCAGCCGGGTAGACTCCGACTATGGCTACACCTTC.

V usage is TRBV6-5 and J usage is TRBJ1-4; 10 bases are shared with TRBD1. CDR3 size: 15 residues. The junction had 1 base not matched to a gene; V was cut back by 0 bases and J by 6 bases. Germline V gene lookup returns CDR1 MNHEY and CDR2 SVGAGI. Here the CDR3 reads CASSYSGTGDEKLFF. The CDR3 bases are TGTGCCAGCAGTTACTCCGGGACAGGGGATGAAAAACTGTTTTTT.

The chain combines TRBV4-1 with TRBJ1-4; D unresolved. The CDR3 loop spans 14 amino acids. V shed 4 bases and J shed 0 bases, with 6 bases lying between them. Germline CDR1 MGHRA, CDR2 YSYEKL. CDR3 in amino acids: CASSPETTNEKLFF. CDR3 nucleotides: TGCGCCAGCAGCCCAGAGACAACTAATGAAAAACTGTTTTTT.

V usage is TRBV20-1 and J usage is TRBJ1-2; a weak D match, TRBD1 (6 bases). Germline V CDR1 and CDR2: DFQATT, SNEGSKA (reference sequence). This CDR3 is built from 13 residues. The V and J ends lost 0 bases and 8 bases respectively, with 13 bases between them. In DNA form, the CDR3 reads TGCAGTGCTAGAGAGGAGGCAGGGGAAGGCTACACCTTC. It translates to CSAREEAGEGYTF.

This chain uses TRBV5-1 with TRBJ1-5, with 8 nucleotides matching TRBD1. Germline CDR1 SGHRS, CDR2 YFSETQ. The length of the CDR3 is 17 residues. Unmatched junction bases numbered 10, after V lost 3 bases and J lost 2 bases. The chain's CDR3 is CASSSGGETGGNQPQHF. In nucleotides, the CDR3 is TGCGCCAGCAGCTCGGGTGGAGAGACAGGGGGCAATCAGCCCCAGCATTTT.